The 26 T cell receptor beta chains below all came from one sample that was sequenced in a study of blood T cell repertoires in COVID-19. Clones were sequenced by immunoSEQ multiplex PCR, and TCRdb holds only the in-frame ones, with some missing. The sample includes just under 250,000 clones, roughly 89% seen only once; the top ten take under 5%. Sequences were obtained from PBMCs or T cells enriched from blood (not recorded which). The receptors derive from a woman in her twenties or thirties who had recovered from COVID-19.

This chain uses TRBV3-1 (or the pseudogene TRBV3-2) with TRBJ1-5; no firm D call. Germline V gives CDR1 LGHDT, CDR2 YNNKEL (reference sequence). V was shortened by 0 bases and J by 6 bases, with 9 bases between the two germline ends. The CDR3 runs 14 residues. The CDR3 region has the DNA TGTGCCAGCAGCCAAGAGATAGCTTCTCAGCCCCAGCATTTT. As protein: CASSQEIASQPQHF.

The chain combines TRBV10-3 with TRBJ2-3; 9 bases fit TRBD2. The CDR3 extends over 14 amino acids. V was pared by 3 bases and J by 5 bases, with 3 bases of the junction left unmatched. CDR1 is ENHRY, CDR2 SYGVKD, per germline. CDR3 DNA sequence: TGTGCCATCAGTGATGGACTAGCGAGAGATACGCAGTATTTT. It codes for CAISDGLARDTQYF.

The chain uses TRBV4-3 and TRBJ2-7; possible D gene TRBD1, 5 bases. Trimming shortened V by 0 bases and J by 0 bases, and 9 bases separated the two germline ends. The germline V gene encodes CDR1 LGHNA and CDR2 YSLEER. This CDR3 has 15 residues. The CDR3 bases are TGCGCCAGCAGCCAAGATCGACAGAACTCCTACGAGCAGTACTTC. It is translated as CASSQDRQNSYEQYF.

This chain joins TRBV5-6 and TRBJ1-3, with a possible D match to TRBD1 (5 bases). Trimming took 3 bases from V and 4 from J, leaving 11 bases between them. This CDR3 has 14 residues. Per germline, CDR1 SGHDT and CDR2 YYEEEE. The CDR3 nucleotides read TGTGCCAGCAGCTCCCAGGGTACCGGAAACACCATATATTTT. Protein: CASSSQGTGNTIYF.

The CDR3 DNA reads as TGTGCCTGGTCGGGACAGGGGTTCTCACCCCTCCACTTT. Amino acids: CAWSGQGFSPLHF. This chain links TRBV30 with TRBJ1-6, with 10 bases lining up with TRBD1. CDR1 is GTSNPN and CDR2 is SVGIG in the germline V gene (reference sequence). The trim removed 5 bases at V and 10 bases at J, leaving 5 bases unmatched. The CDR3 covers 13 residues.

This chain joins TRBV7-2 and TRBJ2-5; 11 bases are shared with TRBD2. Germline assignment: CDR1 SGHTA and CDR2 FQGNSA. This CDR3 is built from 17 residues. J lost 10 bases, V lost 2 bases, and 15 bases had no gene match. CDR3 coding DNA: TGTGCCAGCAGCTTACACCCACAGGGACTAGCGGAGGGTTACCAGTACTTC. As protein: CASSLHPQGLAEGYQYF.

The chain carries TRBV15 and TRBJ1-1; D is undetermined. The CDR3 loop spans 17 amino acids. Germline V gene sequence: CDR1 LNHNV, CDR2 YYDKDF (reference sequence). V was trimmed by 0 bases and J by 7 bases, leaving 21 bases between them. For the CDR3, the DNA is TGTGCCACCAGCAGAGATAGCCCAAGCAGTGGAGGAAGTGAAGCTTTCTTT. This translates into CATSRDSPSSGGSEAFF.

Only a few counts were recorded for this clone. The chain couples TRBV4-1 to TRBJ2-1; D is perhaps TRBD2 (5 bases). Germline CDR1 reads MGHRA; CDR2 reads YSYEKL. CDR3 length equals 20 residues. V lost 0 bases to trimming and J lost 0 bases, with 21 bases between them. CDR3 sequence (DNA): TGCGCCAGCAGCCAAGATCGGGATAGGCCCCCACGAAGCTCCTACAATGAGCAGTTCTTC. This gives the protein CASSQDRDRPPRSSYNEQFF.

The rearrangement links TRBV5-5 to TRBJ1-1; no clear D. Trimming took 1 base from V and 5 from J, leaving 9 bases between them. The CDR3 contains 13 residues. The V gene's germline CDR1 is SGHKS and CDR2 YYEKEE (reference sequence). CDR3: CASSLWRDTEAFF. The CDR3 nucleotides read TGTGCCAGCAGCTTGTGGAGGGATACTGAAGCTTTCTTT. The full variable domain, with the rest looked up from reference TRBV5-5 and TRBJ1-1, is DAGVTQSPTHLIKTRGQQVTLRCSPISGHKSVSWYQQVLGQGPQFIFQYYEKEERGRGNFPDRFSARQFPNYSSELNVNALLLGDSALYLCASSLWRDTEAFFGQGTRLTVV.

This chain joins TRBV28 and TRBJ1-2; D possibly corresponds to TRBD1 (6 bases). Germline CDR1 MDHEN, CDR2 SYDVKM. The CDR3 has 16 residues. V lost 1 base and J 4 bases, leaving 16 bases between the germline ends. CDR3: CASSLSSENRVYGYTF. In nucleotides, the CDR3 is TGTGCCAGCAGTTTATCCTCGGAAAACAGGGTCTATGGCTACACCTTC.

This clone appeared a single time. The sample carries other DNA sequences with the same CDR3. The chain is built from TRBV28 and TRBJ1-2, with D possibly being TRBD1 (5 bases). Per the germline V gene, CDR1 is MDHEN and CDR2 is SYDVKM. The CDR3 extends over 12 amino acids. V lost 5 bases to trimming and J lost 9 bases, with 13 bases between them. CDR3 DNA: TGTGCCAGCAGTCCCAAGACAGCCCGCTACACCTTC. Translated, it gives CASSPKTARYTF.

The rearrangement links TRBV28 to TRBJ1-4; 7 bases match TRBD1. This CDR3 is built from 14 residues. V shed 8 bases, J shed 4 bases, and the junction held 7 bases outside the gene matches. Germline CDR1 is MDHEN and CDR2 is SYDVKM. Written as DNA, the CDR3 is TGTGCCAGCTGGATGGGACAGTTTAATGAAAAACTGTTTTTT. Protein: CASWMGQFNEKLFF.

Comments on this clone: The sample has other DNA sequences that encode this CDR3 too. This chain uses TRBV7-6 with TRBJ2-7, with 7 bases fitting TRBD1. V was pared by 5 bases and J by 2 bases, with 3 bases of the junction left unmatched. The CDR3 loop spans 13 amino acids. Looked up from germline, CDR1 is SGHVS and CDR2 is FNYEAQ. For the CDR3, the DNA is TGTGCCAGCAGCCAGGGACAGACCTACGAGCAGTACTTC. This translates into CASSQGQTYEQYF.

The rearrangement links TRBV7-2 to TRBJ1-3, with D perhaps TRBD1 (6 bases). Germline assignment: CDR1 SGHTA and CDR2 FQGNSA. CDR3 length: 16 residues. Trimming pared 5 bases from V and 0 bases from J, leaving 14 bases between. The CDR3 nucleotides are TGTGCCAGCAGCCGGACAGCGAGTTACTCTGGAAACACCATATATTTT. This translates into CASSRTASYSGNTIYF.

This rearrangement joins TRBV4-2 to TRBJ1-6; unclear D gene. Per germline, CDR1 LGHNA and CDR2 YNFKEQ. V was clipped by 1 base and J by 2 bases, with 18 bases between them. CDR3 length: 19 amino acids. CDR3 sequence: CASSQAARAERAYNSPLHF. The CDR3 DNA reads as TGTGCCAGCAGCCAAGCGGCGAGGGCAGAACGGGCCTATAATTCACCCCTCCACTTT.

The chain employs TRBV7-6 and TRBJ2-1; 11 nucleotides match TRBD2. The trim removed 10 bases at V and 1 base at J, leaving 12 bases unmatched. The CDR3 is made up of 17 amino acids. Germline values: CDR1 SGHVS, CDR2 FNYEAQ. This CDR3 is CATQPGLAGGSYNEQFF. CDR3 in DNA: TGTGCCACCCAGCCCGGGTTAGCGGGAGGGTCCTACAATGAGCAGTTCTTC.

V usage is TRBV9 and J usage is TRBJ1-2; tentatively, D is TRBD1 (6 bases). V shed 0 bases and J shed 3 bases, with 15 bases lying between them. The CDR3 sequence is 16 residues long. Germline V lookup: CDR1 SGDLS, CDR2 YYNGEE. The CDR3 protein is CASSVAGGHGDYGYTF. The CDR3 DNA follows: TGTGCCAGCAGCGTAGCGGGGGGGCACGGGGACTATGGCTACACCTTC.

This rearrangement joins TRBV27 to TRBJ2-3, with D perhaps TRBD2 (5 bases). V was pared by 7 bases and J by 0 bases, with 11 bases between. This CDR3 comprises 14 residues. Germline V gene lookup returns CDR1 MNHEY and CDR2 SMNVEV (reference sequence). The CDR3 DNA is TGTGCCAGCAAAGTAGCGCTTAGCACAGATACGCAGTATTTT. Its translation is CASKVALSTDTQYF.

The J gene is TRBJ2-7, the V gene TRBV5-5; TRBD1 matches at 8 bases. CDR3 length: 17 amino acids. Germline V gives CDR1 SGHKS, CDR2 YYEKEE (reference sequence). The ends lost 5 bases at V and 2 bases at J; junction bases unmatched: 15. In DNA, the CDR3 is TGTGCCAGCAGTATTTTACCGGGACAGGACATTACCTACGAGCAGTACTTC. The encoded protein is CASSILPGQDITYEQYF. The whole variable domain, remainder taken from reference TRBV5-5 and TRBJ2-7, is DAGVTQSPTHLIKTRGQQVTLRCSPISGHKSVSWYQQVLGQGPQFIFQYYEKEERGRGNFPDRFSARQFPNYSSELNVNALLLGDSALYLCASSILPGQDITYEQYFGPGTRLTVT.

This rearrangement joins TRBV20-1 to TRBJ2-5, with D unclear. CDR3 size: 11 residues. V was pared by 3 bases and J by 5 bases, with 7 bases between. Germline V gene data show CDR1 as DFQATT and CDR2 as SNEGSKA (reference sequence). For the CDR3, the DNA is TGCAGTGCTAGCGTTATGGAGACCCAGTACTTC. This sequence encodes CSASVMETQYF.

J is TRBJ2-3 and V is TRBV11-2; 10 bases match TRBD2. The CDR3 contains 16 residues. Per the germline V gene, CDR1 is SGHAT and CDR2 is FQNNGV. V lost 5 bases and J lost 3; bases outside the gene matches: 8. The DNA for the CDR3 is TGTGCCAGCAGCCTTGCTAGCGGGAGAGGAACAGATACGCAGTATTTT. Protein sequence: CASSLASGRGTDTQYF.

This clone was recorded only once. V and J are TRBV19 and TRBJ1-1; 11 nucleotides match TRBD1. The CDR3 spans 13 residues. The ends lost 11 bases at V and 8 bases at J; junction bases unmatched: 10. Per the germline V gene, CDR1 is LNHDA and CDR2 is SQIVND (reference sequence). The CDR3 region has the DNA TGTGCCGGGAGAGGACAGGGGGCCGAAGAAGCTTTCTTT. Protein sequence: CAGRGQGAEEAFF.

The V gene is TRBV7-2, the J gene TRBJ2-5, with 7 bases fitting TRBD1. The CDR3 is 15 amino acids. Germline CDR1 reads SGHTA; CDR2 reads FQGNSA. V dropped 5 bases and J dropped 1; count of bases not matched to a gene: 7. The CDR3 DNA follows: TGTGCCAGCAGCGTAGAGACAGGGCCCCAAGAGACCCAGTACTTC. Residues: CASSVETGPQETQYF.

The rearrangement links TRBV9 to TRBJ2-1; possible D gene TRBD1, 5 bases. Germline V gene data show CDR1 as SGDLS and CDR2 as YYNGEE. The CDR3 is 15 residues long. The ends were cut back, 0 bases at V and 4 bases at J, with 11 bases in the middle. Here the CDR3 DNA reads TGTGCCAGCAGCGTAGATGGGGCCGGTTACAATGAGCAGTTCTTC. Protein: CASSVDGAGYNEQFF.

The rearrangement uses TRBV7-8 and TRBJ2-1; D not resolved. There are 14 residues in the CDR3. Germline loops: CDR1 SGHVS, CDR2 FQNEAQ. V was shortened by 0 bases and J by 5 bases, with 8 bases between the two germline ends. The CDR3 reads CASSLATHHNEQFF. CDR3 nucleotide sequence: TGTGCCAGCAGCTTAGCAACTCATCACAATGAGCAGTTCTTC. The full variable domain, its missing parts supplied by reference TRBV7-8 and TRBJ2-1, is GAGVSQSPRYKVAKRGQDVALRCDPISGHVSLFWYQQALGQGPEFLTYFQNEAQLDKSGLPSDRFFAERPEGSVSTLKIQRTQQEDSAVYLCASSLATHHNEQFFGPGTRLTVL.

The chain combines TRBV28 with TRBJ1-1, with unresolved D. Trimming pared 8 bases from V and 8 bases from J, leaving 15 bases between. The V gene's germline CDR1 is MDHEN and CDR2 SYDVKM. CDR3 length: 12 amino acids. The CDR3 nucleotides read TGTGCCAGCCGGCGGCCCCTCCTAGAAGCTTTCTTT. Translated: CASRRPLLEAFF.